What follows describes a single T cell receptor (beta chain). Its antigen is as yet unknown. The data originate from a study of blood T cells in healthy people across ages. General study findings and limits: Changes in expanded clonotypes were possibly confounded, as the CMV status of donors was unknown.

Combining a sample-barcoded 5' primer with a J-beta primer mix, a second PCR ran for 7 to 11 cycles. TCRdb reprocessed the 5' RACE reads with MiXCR, giving one entry per CDR3 protein. This table holds about 930,000 distinct CDR3 sequences, roughly 28% found once. The V gene lost 5 bases and the J gene lost 3 bases, with 11 bases spanning the gap. This CDR3 has 14 residues. CDR1 is SGHTA and CDR2 is FQGNSA in the germline V gene. The same sample was also studied in work on T cells of mothers and their children.

The chain is built from TRBV7-2 and TRBJ2-1, with D maybe TRBD2 (5 bases). Source material: blood. The TCR was taken from a woman aged 40 to 50 in good health. CDR3 DNA sequence: TGTGCCAGCAGCGGACGGGGTCACTACAATGAGCAGTTCTTC. Amino acid sequence: CASSGRGHYNEQFF.